A single sample gave rise to the 2 T cell receptor beta chains below, sequenced in a study of blood T cell repertoires in COVID-19. TCRdb keeps only in-frame clones here, not all; method: immunoSEQ multiplex PCR. This sample has around 500,000 clones, with 70% to 90% found just once. Specimen: peripheral blood. The receptors come from a human donor in a cohort sampled during active COVID-19.

The genes are TRBV28 and TRBJ2-3; TRBD1 agrees at 7 bases. Germline CDR1 and CDR2: MDHEN and SYDVKM. This CDR3 has 15 residues. The V gene end was trimmed by 6 bases and the J gene end by 5 bases; junction bases not matched to a gene: 11. The CDR3 DNA is TGTGCCAGCAGCTTTCAACAGGGGTCGGGAGATACGCAGTATTTT. This gives the protein CASSFQQGSGDTQYF.

The chain uses TRBV2 and TRBJ2-5, with TRBD2 identical over 8 bases. The CDR3 is made up of 15 amino acids. Germline trimming cut 6 bases from V and 4 bases from J; bases unmatched to any gene: 10. CDR1 and CDR2 (germline): SNHLY, FYNNEI. In DNA form, the CDR3 reads TGTGCCAGCAGCTGGGGAAGCGGGAGAGGAGAGACCCAGTACTTC. It is translated as CASSWGSGRGETQYF.